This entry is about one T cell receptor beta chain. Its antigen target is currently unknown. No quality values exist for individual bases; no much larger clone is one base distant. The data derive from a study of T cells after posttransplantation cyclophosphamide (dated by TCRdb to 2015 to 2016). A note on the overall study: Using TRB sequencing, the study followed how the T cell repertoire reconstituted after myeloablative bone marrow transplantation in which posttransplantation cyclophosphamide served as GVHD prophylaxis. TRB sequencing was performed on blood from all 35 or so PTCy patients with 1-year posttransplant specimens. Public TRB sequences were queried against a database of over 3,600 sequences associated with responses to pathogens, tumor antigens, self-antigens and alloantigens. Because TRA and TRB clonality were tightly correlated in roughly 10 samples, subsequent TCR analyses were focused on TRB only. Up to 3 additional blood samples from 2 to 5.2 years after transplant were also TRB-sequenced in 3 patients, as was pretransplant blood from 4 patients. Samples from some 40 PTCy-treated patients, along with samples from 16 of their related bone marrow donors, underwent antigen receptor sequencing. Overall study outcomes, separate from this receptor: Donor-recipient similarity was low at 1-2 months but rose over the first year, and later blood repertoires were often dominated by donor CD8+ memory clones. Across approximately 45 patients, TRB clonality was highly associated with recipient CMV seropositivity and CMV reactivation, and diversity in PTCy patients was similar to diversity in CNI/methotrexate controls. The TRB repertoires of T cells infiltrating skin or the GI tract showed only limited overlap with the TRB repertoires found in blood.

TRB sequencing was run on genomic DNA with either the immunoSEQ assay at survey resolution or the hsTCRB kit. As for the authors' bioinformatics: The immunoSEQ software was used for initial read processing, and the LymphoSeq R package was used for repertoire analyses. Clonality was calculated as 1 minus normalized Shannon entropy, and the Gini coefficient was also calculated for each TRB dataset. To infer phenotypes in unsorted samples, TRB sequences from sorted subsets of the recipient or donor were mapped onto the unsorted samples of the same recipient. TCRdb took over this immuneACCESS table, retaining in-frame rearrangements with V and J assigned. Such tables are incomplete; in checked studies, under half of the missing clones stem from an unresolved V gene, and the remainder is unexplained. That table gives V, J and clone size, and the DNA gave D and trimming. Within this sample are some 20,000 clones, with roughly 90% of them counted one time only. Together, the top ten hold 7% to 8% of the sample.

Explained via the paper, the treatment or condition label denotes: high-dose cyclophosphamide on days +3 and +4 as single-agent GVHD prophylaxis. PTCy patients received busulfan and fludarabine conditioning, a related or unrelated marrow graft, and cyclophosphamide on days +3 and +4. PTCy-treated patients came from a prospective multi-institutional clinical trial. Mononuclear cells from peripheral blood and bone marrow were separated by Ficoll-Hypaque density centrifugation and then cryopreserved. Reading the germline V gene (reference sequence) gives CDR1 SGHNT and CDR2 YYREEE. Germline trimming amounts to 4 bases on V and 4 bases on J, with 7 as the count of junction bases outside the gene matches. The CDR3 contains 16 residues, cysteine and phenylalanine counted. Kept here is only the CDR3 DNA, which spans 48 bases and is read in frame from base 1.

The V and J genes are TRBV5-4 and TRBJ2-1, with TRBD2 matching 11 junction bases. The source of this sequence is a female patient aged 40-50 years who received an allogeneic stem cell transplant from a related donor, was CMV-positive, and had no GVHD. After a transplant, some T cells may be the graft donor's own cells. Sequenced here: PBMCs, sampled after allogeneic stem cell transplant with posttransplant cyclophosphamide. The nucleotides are TGTGCCAGCAGCAAATCCGGGACTAGCGGATACAATGAGCAGTTCTTC. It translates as CASSKSGTSGYNEQFF.